A single sample gave rise to the 30 T cell receptor beta chains below, sequenced in a study of T cell responses to AZD1222 COVID-19 vaccine. TCRdb's copy holds only in-frame clones and misses some; the assay was immunoSEQ multiplex PCR. Among 58,000 or so clones, 70% to 90% were seen once, and the ten largest hold 6.9%. The sequencing used peripheral blood, collected 28 days after the second AZD1222 dose. The receptors come from an adult who received the AZD1222 COVID-19 vaccine.

The chain has TRBV19 and TRBJ2-7; D unclear. This CDR3 spans 11 amino acids. The V end was cut by 4 bases, the J end by 6 bases, with 7 bases between. The germline V gene has CDR1 LNHDA and CDR2 SQIVND (reference sequence). The CDR3 DNA is TGTGCCAGTAGTACAGGTCCCGAGCAGTACTTC. Translating it yields CASSTGPEQYF. Variable domain in full (rest from reference TRBV19 and TRBJ2-7): DGGITQSPKYLFRKEGQNVTLSCEQNLNHDAMYWYRQDPGQGLRLIYYSQIVNDFQKGDIAEGYSVSREKKESFPLTVTSAQKNPTAFYLCASSTGPEQYFGPGTRLTVT.

This sequence joins TRBV4-3 and TRBJ2-2; D call uncertain. The CDR3 length is 12 residues. Germline CDR1 and CDR2: LGHNA and YSLEER. The V end lost 0 bases, the J end lost 8 bases, and 4 bases lay between the germline ends. CDR3 region: CASSQDMGELFF. CDR3 bases: TGCGCCAGCAGCCAAGATATGGGGGAGCTGTTTTTT.

The chain uses TRBV7-9 and TRBJ2-3, with 10 bases that match TRBD1. V was clipped by 5 bases and J by 8 bases; unmatched bases: 10. The germline V gene has CDR1 SEHNR and CDR2 FQNEAQ (reference sequence). The CDR3 has 15 residues. The DNA for the CDR3 is TGTGCCAGCAGCCGGGGGACAGGGGCCCAGGGTACGCAGTATTTT. Its translation is CASSRGTGAQGTQYF.

The chain combines TRBV5-4 with TRBJ1-2, with 12 bases aligning to TRBD1. Looked up from germline, CDR1 is SGHNT and CDR2 is YYREEE (reference sequence). The CDR3 is made up of 16 amino acids. V shed 1 base and J 8 bases; nucleotides not matched to a gene: 9. In DNA form, the CDR3 reads TGTGCCAGCAGCTTGCGGGGGGACAGGGGGCTACAGGGCTACACCTTC. This encodes CASSLRGDRGLQGYTF.

The V gene is TRBV11-1, the J gene TRBJ2-1, with 10 bases matching TRBD1. The V segment lost 5 bases and the J segment 11 bases; nucleotides outside the gene matches: 3. The CDR3 has 12 residues. CDR1 is SGHAT and CDR2 is FQDESV in the germline V gene (reference sequence). Here the CDR3 DNA reads TGTGCCAGCAGCCTCGACAGGGGGCAGCAGTTCTTC. Translated: CASSLDRGQQFF.

This chain uses TRBV25-1 with TRBJ1-3; D is uncertain. With 4 bases removed from V and 0 bases from J, the gap between germline ends came to 16 bases. The CDR3 contains 17 residues. Germline CDR1 MGHDK, CDR2 SYGVNS. The CDR3 reads CASSAIEARFSGNTIYF. DNA for the CDR3: TGTGCCAGCAGTGCAATAGAAGCCAGGTTCTCTGGAAACACCATATATTTT.

The chain uses TRBV5-6 and TRBJ1-1; D ambiguous. The CDR3 runs 13 residues. CDR1 SGHDT and CDR2 YYEEEE come from the germline V gene. Trimming cost V 1 base and J 7 bases, with 11 bases left between them. CDR3 nucleotides: TGTGCCAGCAGCTTGAACTTCGACGGTGAAGCTTTCTTT. The encoded protein is CASSLNFDGEAFF. Drawing the rest from reference TRBV5-6 and TRBJ1-1, the complete variable domain is DAGVTQSPTHLIKTRGQQVTLRCSPKSGHDTVSWYQQALGQGPQFIFQYYEEEERQRGNFPDRFSGHQFPNYSSELNVNALLLGDSALYLCASSLNFDGEAFFGQGTRLTVV.

V usage is TRBV5-1 and J usage is TRBJ2-7; 13 positions match TRBD2. CDR3 length equals 18 residues. V gave up 0 bases and J gave up 4 bases; unmatched junction bases: 10. Germline V gene lookup returns CDR1 SGHRS and CDR2 YFSETQ. The CDR3 region has the DNA TGCGCCAGCAGCTTGGTTGCACTAGCGGGAGGGGAAAGGTACGAGCAGTACTTC. It specifies CASSLVALAGGERYEQYF.

This chain links TRBV28 with TRBJ2-5; TRBD1 matches 8 bases. The CDR3 covers 13 residues. With V trimmed by 6 bases and J by 7 bases, 7 bases remained unmatched. Germline CDR1 reads MDHEN; CDR2 reads SYDVKM. As DNA, the CDR3 is TGTGCCAGCAGGGGACAGGATAGGGGGACCCAGTACTTC. Amino acids: CASRGQDRGTQYF.

Only one count was recorded for this clone. This chain uses TRBV5-1 with TRBJ2-4; D not certain. Trimming left V 5 bases short and J 0 bases short, with 15 bases between. The CDR3 is made up of 16 amino acids. CDR1 is SGHRS and CDR2 is YFSETQ in the germline V gene. For the CDR3, the DNA is TGCGCCAGCAGTTCAGACCAAGATCTAGCCAAAAACATTCAGTACTTC. As protein: CASSSDQDLAKNIQYF.

V usage is TRBV30 and J usage is TRBJ1-1; D is uncertain. Germline V gene data show CDR1 as GTSNPN and CDR2 as SVGIG (reference sequence). The CDR3 contains 12 residues. V lost 2 bases and J 1 base, leaving 5 bases between the germline ends. The CDR3: CAWSRSNTEAFF. CDR3 in DNA: TGTGCCTGGAGTCGATCGAACACTGAAGCTTTCTTT. Full variable domain (missing parts from reference TRBV30 and TRBJ1-1): SQTIHQWPATLVQPVGSPLSLECTVEGTSNPNLYWYRQAAGRGLQLLFYSVGIGQISSEVPQNLSASRPQDRQFILSSKKLLLSDSGFYLCAWSRSNTEAFFGQGTRLTVV.

The rearrangement uses TRBV7-2 and TRBJ1-3; 8 bases fit TRBD1. The CDR3 consists of 15 residues. The V gene end was trimmed by 5 bases and the J gene end by 1 base; junction bases not matched to a gene: 4. CDR1 and CDR2 from the germline V gene are SGHTA and FQGNSA. CDR3 residues: CASSLQGASGNTIYF. CDR3 coding DNA: TGTGCCAGCAGCCTCCAGGGGGCTTCTGGAAACACCATATATTTT.

V and J are TRBV27 and TRBJ1-4; D possibly corresponds to TRBD1 (5 bases). Per the germline V gene, CDR1 is MNHEY and CDR2 is SMNVEV (reference sequence). The length of the CDR3 is 13 residues. V lost 7 bases, J lost 11 bases, and 17 bases lay in between. DNA of the CDR3: TGTGCCAGCAAATTGGACCTCCAGGGCAAACTGTTTTTT. Protein: CASKLDLQGKLFF.

The chain employs TRBV7-9 and TRBJ1-4, with D unclear. The CDR3 loop spans 16 amino acids. Looked up from germline, CDR1 is SEHNR and CDR2 is FQNEAQ (reference sequence). The V end was cut by 5 bases, the J end by 10 bases, with 23 bases between. The CDR3 sequence is CASSPPGNELKGKLFF. The CDR3 DNA reads TGTGCCAGCAGCCCGCCCGGGAATGAACTGAAAGGAAAACTGTTTTTT. The full variable domain, with the rest looked up from reference TRBV7-9 and TRBJ1-4, is DTGVSQNPRHKITKRGQNVTFRCDPISEHNRLYWYRQTLGQGPEFLTYFQNEAQLEKSRLLSDRFSAERPKGSFSTLEIQRTEQGDSAMYLCASSPPGNELKGKLFFGSGTQLSVL.

The chain couples TRBV6-5 to TRBJ1-4; 8 bases align to TRBD1. The germline CDR1 and CDR2 sequences are MNHEY and SVGAGI. V shed 7 bases, J shed 6 bases, and the junction held 7 bases outside the gene matches. The CDR3 has 14 amino acids. The CDR3 DNA reads TGTGCCAGCAATCGACAGGGGCGGGATGAAAAACTGTTTTTT. It encodes CASNRQGRDEKLFF.

V gene TRBV5-1 combines with J gene TRBJ1-2; TRBD1 aligns across 12 bases. Germline CDR1 and CDR2: SGHRS and YFSETQ. CDR3 length equals 13 residues. V gave up 2 bases and J gave up 8 bases; unmatched junction bases: 1. The CDR3 sequence: CASSLGTGGGYTF. In DNA, the CDR3 is TGCGCCAGCAGCTTAGGGACAGGGGGCGGCTACACCTTC.

V usage is TRBV7-2 and J usage is TRBJ2-7, with D tentatively TRBD1 or TRBD2 (5 bases each). V gave up 7 bases and J gave up 3 bases, with 22 bases separating them. The CDR3 has 16 amino acids. Germline assignment: CDR1 SGHTA and CDR2 FQGNSA. The CDR3 nucleotides read TGTGCCAGCACCCCTCCTCTGTGGAAGGGGAGCTACGAGCAGTACTTC. It encodes CASTPPLWKGSYEQYF.

This clone is a singleton in its sample. The V and J genes are TRBV19 and TRBJ2-7, with a weak D call TRBD2 (6 bases). Trimming shortened V by 4 bases and J by 3 bases, and 10 bases separated the two germline ends. Germline CDR1 and CDR2: LNHDA and SQIVND (reference sequence). The CDR3 is 13 residues long. CDR3 nucleotide sequence: TGTGCCAGTAGTAGGAGGGAGAACTACGAGCAGTACTTC. This sequence encodes CASSRRENYEQYF.

The chain uses TRBV12-3 or TRBV12-4 and TRBJ2-5, with no clear D. Trimming took off 3 bases at V and 5 bases at J, with 7 bases between the two ends. The CDR3 runs to 12 residues. CDR3 nucleotides: TGTGCCAGCAGTTTCATCAGTGAGACCCAGTACTTC. It specifies CASSFISETQYF.

This chain uses TRBV5-4 with TRBJ1-2, with D maybe TRBD1 (6 bases). Germline CDR1 is SGHNT and CDR2 is YYREEE (reference sequence). V lost 4 bases to trimming and J lost 5 bases, with 15 bases between them. The CDR3 is made up of 14 amino acids. The CDR3 protein is CASSVTGAAYGYTF. The CDR3 DNA follows: TGTGCCAGCAGCGTCACGGGGGCGGCTTATGGCTACACCTTC.

In its sample, this clone was seen once. This chain links TRBV24-1 with TRBJ2-3; D is unclear. Trimming removed 3 bases at V and 4 bases at J, with 13 bases between. CDR3 length equals 15 residues. Germline values: CDR1 KGHDR, CDR2 SFDVKD. The CDR3 DNA follows: TGTGCCACCAGTGATACCGTTGAGATTGCAGATACGCAGTATTTT. It is translated as CATSDTVEIADTQYF.

CDR3 protein: CASSPGTGRGTEAFF. The CDR3 bases are TGCGCCAGCAGCCCCGGGACAGGGAGAGGAACTGAAGCTTTCTTT. This chain links TRBV5-1 with TRBJ1-1; 9 bases align to TRBD1. Per the germline V gene, CDR1 is SGHRS and CDR2 is YFSETQ. V was clipped by 4 bases and J by 5 bases; unmatched bases: 9. This CDR3 region has 15 residues.

This chain connects TRBV4-1 to TRBJ2-7; D is unclear. The V and J ends lost 0 bases and 6 bases respectively, with 9 bases between them. The germline gives CDR1 MGHRA, CDR2 YSYEKL. There are 13 residues in the CDR3. This chain's CDR3 is CASSQDPLGEQYF. For the CDR3, the DNA is TGCGCCAGCAGCCAAGATCCTCTGGGCGAGCAGTACTTC.

A word on this clone: The junction differs from germline at one of its ends, possibly a read error. The J gene is TRBJ1-1, the V gene TRBV7-3; 7 nucleotides align to TRBD1. Germline-derived CDR1 and CDR2 are SGHTA and FQGTGA. The CDR3 is 15 residues long. In nucleotides, the CDR3 is TGTGCCAGCAGCCTAACAGGGGACCCGAACACTGAAGCTTTCTTT. It is translated as CASSLTGDPNTEAFF.

V and J are TRBV18 and TRBJ2-7; 8 bases fit TRBD1. Germline V CDR1 and CDR2: KGHSH, LQKENI. V lost 0 bases and J lost 5; bases outside the gene matches: 6. The CDR3 has 15 amino acids. CDR3 nucleotide sequence: TGTGCCAGCTCACCACCCCAGACAGGGGTGAACGAGCAGTACTTC. The encoded protein is CASSPPQTGVNEQYF.

The rearrangement uses TRBV28 and TRBJ1-1, with D possibly TRBD1 on 5 matching bases. The CDR3 has 15 residues. Germline V gene lookup returns CDR1 MDHEN and CDR2 SYDVKM. V was cut by 3 bases and J by 4 bases, with 15 bases left in between. CDR3 sequence (DNA): TGTGCCAGCAGTTTTCCGACAGAGAGGGGCACTGAAGCTTTCTTT. It encodes CASSFPTERGTEAFF.

The V and J genes are TRBV2 and TRBJ1-1; D not certain. This CDR3 has 14 residues. Germline CDR1 SNHLY, CDR2 FYNNEI. V gave up 7 bases and J gave up 2 bases, with 14 bases separating them. This CDR3 reads CASTLRALNTEAFF. CDR3 sequence (DNA): TGTGCCAGCACACTCCGGGCCCTCAACACTGAAGCTTTCTTT.

J is TRBJ2-1 and V is TRBV5-6; D call uncertain. CDR1 is SGHDT, CDR2 YYEEEE, per germline. The CDR3 totals 16 residues. V dropped 4 bases and J dropped 2 bases, with 16 bases sitting between them. The CDR3 coding sequence is TGTGCCAGCAGCGTTGTCGTGGTGGCTGCCTACAATGAGCAGTTCTTC. As protein: CASSVVVVAAYNEQFF.

This clone came up a few times. The CDR3 loop reads CASSLAGSSYEQYF. In nucleotides, the CDR3 is TGCGCCAGCAGCTTAGCGGGTAGCTCCTACGAGCAGTACTTC. The rearrangement uses TRBV4-1 and TRBJ2-7, with 7 bases fitting TRBD2. J gave up 0 bases and V 5 bases, and 4 bases lay outside the gene matches. CDR3 size: 14 residues. Germline V lookup: CDR1 MGHRA, CDR2 YSYEKL.

The chain links TRBV5-1 to TRBJ2-2, with D perhaps TRBD1 or TRBD2 (5 bases each). The germline V gene has CDR1 SGHRS and CDR2 YFSETQ. The CDR3 loop spans 13 amino acids. Deletions cut 7 bases from V and 6 bases from J, with 13 bases between. CDR3 amino acids: CASGGVPSGELFF. DNA for the CDR3: TGCGCCAGCGGGGGTGTTCCATCCGGGGAGCTGTTTTTT. Using reference TRBV5-1 and TRBJ2-2 for the parts outside the CDR3, the full variable domain is KAGVTQTPRYLIKTRGQQVTLSCSPISGHRSVSWYQQTPGQGLQFLFEYFSETQRNKGNFPGRFSGRQFSNSRSEMNVSTLELGDSALYLCASGGVPSGELFFGEGSRLTVL.